This record covers a single T cell receptor (beta chain). Using immunoSEQ multiplex PCR, the repertoire was profiled, and TCRdb retains in-frame clones only, with some absent. The table has over 75,000 clones, around 91% seen once. The data stem from a study of control samples from healthy donors and cancer patients. The CDR3 contains 13 residues. Trimming shortened V by 6 bases and J by 5 bases, and 13 bases separated the two germline ends. Germline assignment: CDR1 SGHTA and CDR2 FQGNSA. Sequenced: blood. The clonotype was recovered from a man aged 25-45 years in good health. The genes are TRBV7-2 and TRBJ2-5; no definite D call. For the CDR3, the DNA is TGTGCCAGCAGTCGAGTACGCCTCGAGACCCAGTACTTC. Translating it yields CASSRVRLETQYF.